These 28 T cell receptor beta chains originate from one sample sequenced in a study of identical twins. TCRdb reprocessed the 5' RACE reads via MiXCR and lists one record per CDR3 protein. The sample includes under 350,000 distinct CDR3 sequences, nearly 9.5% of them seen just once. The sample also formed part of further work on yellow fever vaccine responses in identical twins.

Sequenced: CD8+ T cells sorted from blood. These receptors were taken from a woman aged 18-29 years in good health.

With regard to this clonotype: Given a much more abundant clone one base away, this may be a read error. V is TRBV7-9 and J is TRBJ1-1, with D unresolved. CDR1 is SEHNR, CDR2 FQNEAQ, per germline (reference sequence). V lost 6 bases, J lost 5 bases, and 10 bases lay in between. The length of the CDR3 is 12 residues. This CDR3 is CASRAEDTEAFF. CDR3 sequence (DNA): TGTGCCAGCAGAGCCGAGGATACTGAAGCTTTCTTT.

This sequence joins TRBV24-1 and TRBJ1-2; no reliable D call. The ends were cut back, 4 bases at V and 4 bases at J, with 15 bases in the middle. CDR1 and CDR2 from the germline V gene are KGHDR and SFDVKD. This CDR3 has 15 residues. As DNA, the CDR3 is TGTGCCACCAGTGACCAAACTACAGCTCCCTATGGCTACACCTTC. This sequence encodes CATSDQTTAPYGYTF.

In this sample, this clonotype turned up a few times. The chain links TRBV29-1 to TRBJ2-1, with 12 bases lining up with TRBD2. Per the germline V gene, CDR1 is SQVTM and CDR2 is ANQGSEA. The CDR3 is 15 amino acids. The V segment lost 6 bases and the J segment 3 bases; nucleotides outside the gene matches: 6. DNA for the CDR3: TGCAGCGTGGGCGGACTAGCGGGAATCTACAATGAGCAGTTCTTC. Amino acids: CSVGGLAGIYNEQFF.

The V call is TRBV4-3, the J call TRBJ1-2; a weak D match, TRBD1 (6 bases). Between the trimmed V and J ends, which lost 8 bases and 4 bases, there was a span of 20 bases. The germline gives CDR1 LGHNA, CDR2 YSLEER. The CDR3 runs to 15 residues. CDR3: CASGGTLFEPYGYTF. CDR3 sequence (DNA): TGCGCCAGCGGCGGGACACTATTCGAGCCCTATGGCTACACCTTC.

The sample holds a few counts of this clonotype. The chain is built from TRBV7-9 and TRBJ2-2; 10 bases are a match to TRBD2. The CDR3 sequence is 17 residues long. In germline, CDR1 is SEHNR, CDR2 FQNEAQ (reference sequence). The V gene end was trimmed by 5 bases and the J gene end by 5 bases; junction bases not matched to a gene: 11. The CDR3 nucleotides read TGTGCCAGCAGCGAAGGACTAGCGGCTTGGGAAACCGGGGAGCTGTTTTTT. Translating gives CASSEGLAAWETGELFF.

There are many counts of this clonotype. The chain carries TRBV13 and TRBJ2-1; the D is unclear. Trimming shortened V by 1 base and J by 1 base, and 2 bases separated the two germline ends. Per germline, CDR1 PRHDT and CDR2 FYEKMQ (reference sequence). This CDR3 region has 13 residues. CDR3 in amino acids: CASSLESYNEQFF. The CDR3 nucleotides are TGTGCCAGCAGCTTAGAATCCTACAATGAGCAGTTCTTC.

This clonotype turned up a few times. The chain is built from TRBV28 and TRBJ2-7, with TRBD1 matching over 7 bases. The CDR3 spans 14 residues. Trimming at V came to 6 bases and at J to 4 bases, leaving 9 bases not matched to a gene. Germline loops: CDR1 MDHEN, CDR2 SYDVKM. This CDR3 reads CASSTRTGGYEQYF. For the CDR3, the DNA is TGTGCCAGCAGCACCCGGACAGGCGGATACGAGCAGTACTTC.

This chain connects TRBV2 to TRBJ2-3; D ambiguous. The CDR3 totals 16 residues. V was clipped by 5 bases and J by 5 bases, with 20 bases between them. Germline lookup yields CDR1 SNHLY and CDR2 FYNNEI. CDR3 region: CASSYIASDAVDTQYF. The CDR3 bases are TGTGCCAGCAGTTATATTGCGAGCGATGCCGTAGATACGCAGTATTTT.

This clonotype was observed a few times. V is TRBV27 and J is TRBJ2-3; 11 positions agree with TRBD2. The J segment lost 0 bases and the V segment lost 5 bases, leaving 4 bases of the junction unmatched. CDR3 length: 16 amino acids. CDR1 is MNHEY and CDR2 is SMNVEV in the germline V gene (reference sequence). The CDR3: CASSPSGGTSTDTQYF. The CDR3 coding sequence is TGTGCCAGCAGTCCTAGCGGGGGGACTAGCACAGATACGCAGTATTTT.

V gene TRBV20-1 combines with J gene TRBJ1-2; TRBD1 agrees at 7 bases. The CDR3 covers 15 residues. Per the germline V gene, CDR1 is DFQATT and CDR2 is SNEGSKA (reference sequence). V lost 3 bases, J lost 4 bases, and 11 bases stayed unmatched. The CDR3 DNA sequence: TGCAGTGCTAGGCCACAGGGGCCTCTCTCCTATGGCTACACCTTC. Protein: CSARPQGPLSYGYTF.

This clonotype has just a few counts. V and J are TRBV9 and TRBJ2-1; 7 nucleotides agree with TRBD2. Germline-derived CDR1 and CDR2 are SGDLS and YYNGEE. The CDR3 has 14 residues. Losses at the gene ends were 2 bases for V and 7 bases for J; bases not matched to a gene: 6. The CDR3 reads CASSVDPGGNEQFF. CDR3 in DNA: TGTGCCAGCAGCGTCGACCCCGGGGGGAATGAGCAGTTCTTC.

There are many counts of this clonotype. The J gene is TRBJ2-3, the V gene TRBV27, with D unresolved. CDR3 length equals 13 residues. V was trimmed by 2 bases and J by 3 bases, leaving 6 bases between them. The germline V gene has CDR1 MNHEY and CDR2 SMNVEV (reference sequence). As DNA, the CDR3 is TGTGCCAGCAGTTTAGGGAAAACAGATACGCAGTATTTT. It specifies CASSLGKTDTQYF.

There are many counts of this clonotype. The CDR3 is CASSLIAVSYNEQFF. CDR3 nucleotide sequence: TGTGCCAGCAGTTTAATAGCGGTTTCCTACAATGAGCAGTTCTTC. The chain carries TRBV27 and TRBJ2-1, with D possibly being TRBD2 (6 bases). Per germline, CDR1 MNHEY and CDR2 SMNVEV (reference sequence). Between the trimmed V and J ends, which lost 2 bases and 1 base, there was a span of 9 bases. The CDR3 runs to 15 residues.

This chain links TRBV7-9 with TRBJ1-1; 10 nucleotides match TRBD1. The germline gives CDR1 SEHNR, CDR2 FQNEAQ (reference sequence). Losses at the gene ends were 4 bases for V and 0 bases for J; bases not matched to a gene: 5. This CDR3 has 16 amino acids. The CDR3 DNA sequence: TGTGCCAGCAGCTCAAGACAGGGGGCAGTGAACACTGAAGCTTTCTTT. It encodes CASSSRQGAVNTEAFF.

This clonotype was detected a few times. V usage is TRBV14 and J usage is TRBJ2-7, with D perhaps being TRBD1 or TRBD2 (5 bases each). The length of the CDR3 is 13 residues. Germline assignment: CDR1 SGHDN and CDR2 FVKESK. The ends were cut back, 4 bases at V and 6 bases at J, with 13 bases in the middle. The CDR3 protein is CASSPRDPLEQYF. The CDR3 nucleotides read TGTGCCAGCAGCCCCCGGGACCCCCTCGAGCAGTACTTC.

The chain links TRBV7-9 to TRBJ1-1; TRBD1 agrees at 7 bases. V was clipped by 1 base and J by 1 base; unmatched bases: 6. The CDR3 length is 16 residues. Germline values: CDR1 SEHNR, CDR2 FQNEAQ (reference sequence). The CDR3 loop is CASSLGDRQPNTEAFF. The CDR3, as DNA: TGTGCCAGCAGCTTAGGGGACAGACAACCGAACACTGAAGCTTTCTTT.

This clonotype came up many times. The CDR3 sequence: CAISVQAGVYEQYF. The DNA for the CDR3 is TGTGCCATCAGTGTACAGGCGGGAGTCTACGAGCAGTACTTC. The chain couples TRBV10-3 to TRBJ2-7; TRBD2 matches 7 bases. Germline CDR1 reads ENHRY; CDR2 reads SYGVKD. Trimming removed 4 bases from V and 3 bases from J; junction bases left unmatched: 6. This CDR3 comprises 14 residues.

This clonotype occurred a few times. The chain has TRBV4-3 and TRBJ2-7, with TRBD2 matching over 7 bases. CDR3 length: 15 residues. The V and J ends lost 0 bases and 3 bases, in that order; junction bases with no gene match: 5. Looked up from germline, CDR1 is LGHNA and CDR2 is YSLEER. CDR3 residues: CASSQDRDYIYEQYF. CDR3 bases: TGCGCCAGCAGCCAAGATCGGGACTACATCTACGAGCAGTACTTC.

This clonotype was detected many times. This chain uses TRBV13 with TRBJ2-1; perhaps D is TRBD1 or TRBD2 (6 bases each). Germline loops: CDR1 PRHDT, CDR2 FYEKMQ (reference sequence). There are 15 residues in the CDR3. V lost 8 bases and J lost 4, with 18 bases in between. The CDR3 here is CASSSGDMEYNEQFF. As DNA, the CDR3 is TGTGCCAGCTCTTCGGGGGACATGGAGTACAATGAGCAGTTCTTC.

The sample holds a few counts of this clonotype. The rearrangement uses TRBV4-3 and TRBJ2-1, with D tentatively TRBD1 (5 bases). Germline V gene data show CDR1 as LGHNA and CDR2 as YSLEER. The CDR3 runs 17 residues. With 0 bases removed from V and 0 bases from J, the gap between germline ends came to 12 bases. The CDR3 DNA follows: TGCGCCAGCAGCCAAGATCGCGGACAAAGCTCCTACAATGAGCAGTTCTTC. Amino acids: CASSQDRGQSSYNEQFF.

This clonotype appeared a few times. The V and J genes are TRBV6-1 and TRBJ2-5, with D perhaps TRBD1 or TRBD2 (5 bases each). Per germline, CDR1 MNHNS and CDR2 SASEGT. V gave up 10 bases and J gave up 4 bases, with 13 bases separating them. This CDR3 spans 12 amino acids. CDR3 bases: TGTGCCACCGAGGGGCGCGGAGAGACCCAGTACTTC. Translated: CATEGRGETQYF.

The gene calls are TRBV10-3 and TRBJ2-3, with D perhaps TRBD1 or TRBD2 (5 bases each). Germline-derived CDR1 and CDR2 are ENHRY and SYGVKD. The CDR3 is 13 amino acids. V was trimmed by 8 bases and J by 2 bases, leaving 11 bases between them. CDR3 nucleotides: TGTGCCATCGGGACCACCTCCACAGATACGCAGTATTTT. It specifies CAIGTTSTDTQYF.

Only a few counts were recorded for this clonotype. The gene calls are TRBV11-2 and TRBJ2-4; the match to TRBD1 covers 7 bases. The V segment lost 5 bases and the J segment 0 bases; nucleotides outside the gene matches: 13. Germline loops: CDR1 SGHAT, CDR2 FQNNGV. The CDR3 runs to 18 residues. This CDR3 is CASSPRQGEGLAKNIQYF. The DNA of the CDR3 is TGTGCCAGCAGCCCCCGACAGGGAGAGGGGCTAGCCAAAAACATTCAGTACTTC.

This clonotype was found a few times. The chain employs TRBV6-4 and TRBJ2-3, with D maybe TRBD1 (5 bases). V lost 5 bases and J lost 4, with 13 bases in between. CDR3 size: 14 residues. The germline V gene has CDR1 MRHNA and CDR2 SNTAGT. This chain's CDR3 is CASSFRAGPDTQYF. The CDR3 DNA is TGTGCCAGCAGTTTCAGGGCAGGGCCAGATACGCAGTATTTT.

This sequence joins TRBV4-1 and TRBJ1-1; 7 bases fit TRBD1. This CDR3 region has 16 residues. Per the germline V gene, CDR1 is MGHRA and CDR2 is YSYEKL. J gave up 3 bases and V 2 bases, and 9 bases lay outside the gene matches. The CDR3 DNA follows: TGCGCCAGCAGCCAACGACAGGGACTTAGGGACACTGAAGCTTTCTTT. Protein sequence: CASSQRQGLRDTEAFF.

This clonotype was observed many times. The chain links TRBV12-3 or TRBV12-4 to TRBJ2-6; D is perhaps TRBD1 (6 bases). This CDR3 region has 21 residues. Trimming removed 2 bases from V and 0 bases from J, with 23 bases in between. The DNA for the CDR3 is TGTGCCAGCAGTTTAAATTCTCCAGGGGCTCACCTATTCTCTGGGGCCAACGTCCTGACTTTC. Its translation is CASSLNSPGAHLFSGANVLTF.

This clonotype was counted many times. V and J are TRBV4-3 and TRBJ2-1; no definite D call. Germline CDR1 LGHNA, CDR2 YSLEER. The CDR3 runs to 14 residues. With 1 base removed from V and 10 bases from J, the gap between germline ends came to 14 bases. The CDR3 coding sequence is TGCGCCAGCAGCCAAGTTTCTTTTGAAGAAGAGCAGTTCTTC. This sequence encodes CASSQVSFEEEQFF.

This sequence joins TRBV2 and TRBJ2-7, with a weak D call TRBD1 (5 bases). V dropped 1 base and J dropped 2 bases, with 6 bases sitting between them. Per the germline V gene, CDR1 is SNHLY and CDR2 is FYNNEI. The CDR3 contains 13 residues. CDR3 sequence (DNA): TGTGCCAGCAGTGAAGGGGGCCCCTACGAGCAGTACTTC. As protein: CASSEGGPYEQYF.